The present T cell receptor beta chain was sequenced within a study of CD8+ T cells in alopecia areata (dated by TCRdb to the late 2010s). With regard to the full study: Treated patients were enrolled in an open-label pilot trial of oral tofacitinib, 5 to 10 mg twice daily, for moderate-to-severe alopecia areata. Patients stayed on tofacitinib for 6 to 18 months and then had 6 months of follow-up off drug so that delayed response and recurrence could be assessed. Biopsies were taken from tofacitinib-treated patients at baseline and again at 4 and 24 weeks into treatment, and several of those patients also had a later scalp biopsy. High-throughput TCRbeta sequencing was used to examine T cell clonal expansion in alopecia areata in both the C3H/HeJ mouse model and human patients. RNA was obtained with the PAXgene miRNA kit for fixed scalp, the miRNeasy kit for PBMCs, and the RNeasy kit for mouse skin. TCRbeta CDR3 regions were amplified by immunoSEQ multiplex PCR using 35 Vbeta forward and 13 Jbeta reverse primers. Scalp clonality was compared among normal scalp (n=4), patchy alopecia areata scalp (n=8), and alopecia totalis/universalis scalp (n=8). Scalp tissue and sorted CD4+ and CD8+ peripheral blood T cells from patchy and totalis/universalis alopecia areata patients and from healthy controls were covered by human TCRbeta sequencing. For the treated patients, the SALT score, which quantifies what percentage of scalp surface area is affected, served as the measure of disease severity. What the study reported, not specific to this receptor: Unlike mouse skin, where gammadelta T cells dominate, normal human skin contains resident alphabeta T cells that get sequenced too, which complicates analysis of the scalp TCR repertoire. Many expanded lesional clones were found to persist in scalp and blood during tofacitinib treatment, and relapse after treatment cessation may be partly explained by this persistence. Because the treated cohort was small and had just a single nonresponder, larger studies are needed to establish links between baseline CD8+ expansion and response. Scalp clonality and the number of expanded CD8+ clones among the top 100 scalp clones were significantly decreased by tofacitinib. Higher clonality and more expanded CD8+ clones were observed in lesional scalp than in normal scalp, particularly in alopecia totalis/universalis, a finding suggestive of antigenic drive. Shared TCR sequences between patients were less evident than in mice, which may be partly attributable to HLA diversity in the patient population.

Library construction relied on the immunoSEQ multiplex PCR assay. RNA was extracted from all samples and reverse transcribed into cDNA as template for TCR sequencing. SuperScript III was used to make first-strand cDNA, primed with a 2:1 mix of oligo-dT and random hexamers. Amplification bias was assessed with a synthetic immune receptor repertoire, and residual bias was removed computationally. Per the original workflow: After raw reads were preprocessed to remove errors, the CDR3 was defined following IMGT conventions as running from the conserved cysteine to phenylalanine. Clonality was computed as 1 minus the Shannon entropy, with the entropy normalized by log2 of the number of productive unique TCRs. Whether scalp clones were CD4 or CD8 was inferred by matching scalp TCRbeta sequences against CD4 and CD8 repertoires sorted from blood. TCRdb re-hosts the immuneACCESS table, in-frame sequences only. Its copies lack some clones; in the studies checked, an unresolved V gene accounts for under half of them, and the cause for the rest is not known. V and J calls and clone size follow that table, whereas D and trimming were derived from the DNA. The sample includes some 220,000 clones, with about 57% observed a single time. The ten largest account for about 1.4% of the sample.

The time point label of this sample denotes: four to five weeks on oral tofacitinib. Explained via the paper, the treatment or condition label denotes: oral pan-JAK inhibitor, 5-10 mg twice daily. Lesional scalp punch biopsies and peripheral blood were collected from alopecia areata patients. After PBMCs were isolated by density centrifugation and stained for CD3, CD4 and CD8, a FACSAria was used to sort CD4+ and CD8+ T cells. V is trimmed back by 4 bases and J by 2 bases, and the junction contains 0 bases that no gene match accounts for. Taken from cysteine to phenylalanine, the CDR3 has 14 residues. The DNA shown is the 42-base CDR3, in frame from base 1. The germline V gene yields SGHRS for CDR1 and YFSETQ for CDR2. Notes on this clone: No cognate antigen has been identified for it. No much larger clone is present one base from it, and per-base qualities are unavailable.

The material was CD4+ T cells sorted from blood, obtained at week 4, from a patient treated with tofacitinib. This sequence uses TRBV5-1 and TRBJ1-2; 12 bases in the junction line up with TRBD1. The sequence was collected from a human donor with alopecia areata. CDR3 reads: CASSGTGGNYGYTF. The DNA sequence is TGCGCCAGCAGCGGGACAGGGGGCAACTATGGCTACACCTTC.